Each of the 8 T cell receptor beta chains below was sequenced from the same sample in a study of radiotherapy plus CTLA-4 blockade in lung cancer (dated by TCRdb to between 2018 and 2020). Library generation was performed with the immunoSEQ multiplex PCR assay. The source is immuneACCESS, and TCRdb retained only in-frame sequences with V and J called. Part of the clones is not carried over; for the studies checked, unresolved V genes explain less than half of this, and the remainder is unexplained. This sample gives about 51,000 clones in total; about three quarters of them show up just once. About 2.2% of the sample is in the top ten clones. The sequencing here drew on peripheral blood, taken from a patient treated with radiotherapy plus ipilimumab. The receptor source for this set is a human donor with non-small cell lung cancer whose response to radiotherapy plus ipilimumab could not be evaluated.

The V and J genes are TRBV25-1 and TRBJ1-1; 7 nucleotides agree with TRBD1. With V trimmed by 8 bases and J by 3 bases, 9 bases remained unmatched. Germline CDR1 and CDR2: MGHDK and SYGVNS. This CDR3 spans 14 amino acids. The CDR3 bases are TGTGCCAGCGGAAGACAGGGTTTGGACACTGAAGCTTTCTTT. It is translated as CASGRQGLDTEAFF.

The V and J genes are TRBV2 and TRBJ2-1; 13 bases are a match to TRBD2. Germline V gene data show CDR1 as SNHLY and CDR2 as FYNNEI. The CDR3 is made up of 14 amino acids. V shed 6 bases, J shed 8 bases, and the junction held 4 bases outside the gene matches. CDR3 protein: CASRITSGRDEQFF. The CDR3 nucleotides read TGTGCCAGCAGGATAACTAGCGGGAGGGATGAGCAGTTCTTC.

This clone was recorded a few times. This chain uses TRBV19 with TRBJ1-6, with unresolved D. V was trimmed by 3 bases and J by 0 bases, leaving 12 bases between them. The germline V gene has CDR1 LNHDA and CDR2 SQIVND (reference sequence). CDR3 length: 17 residues. The CDR3 DNA follows: TGTGCCAGTAGTATGTACGGTCCGAGCTCCTATAATTCACCCCTCCACTTT. Translation gives CASSMYGPSSYNSPLHF.

V is TRBV2 and J is TRBJ2-3; D ambiguous. Germline V CDR1 and CDR2: SNHLY, FYNNEI. The CDR3 totals 14 residues. V was trimmed by 5 bases and J by 2 bases, leaving 11 bases between them. CDR3 bases: TGTGCCAGCAGTAGCGTAGGCCCCACAGATACGCAGTATTTT. Translating it yields CASSSVGPTDTQYF. The variable domain in full, with the rest retrieved from reference TRBV2 and TRBJ2-3, is EPEVTQTPSHQVTQMGQEVILRCVPISNHLYFYWYRQILGQKVEFLVSFYNNEISEKSEIFDDQFSVERPDGSNFTLKIRSTKLEDSAMYFCASSSVGPTDTQYFGPGTRLTVL.

The chain carries TRBV5-3 and TRBJ2-7; weak D call: TRBD2 (6 bases). TRBV5-3 is placed among ORFs of uncertain function. This CDR3 comprises 14 residues. The ends were cut back, 4 bases at V and 3 bases at J, with 14 bases in the middle. CDR3 amino acids: CARSRETFGYEQYF. The CDR3 bases are TGTGCCAGAAGCCGGGAGACTTTTGGCTACGAGCAGTACTTC.

This sequence joins TRBV27 and TRBJ1-5, with D maybe TRBD1 (6 bases). Germline V gene data show CDR1 as MNHEY and CDR2 as SMNVEV (reference sequence). V was shortened by 10 bases and J by 0 bases, with 22 bases between the two germline ends. The CDR3 spans 17 residues. CDR3: CATSPGTLDYSNQPQHF. The CDR3 bases are TGTGCCACTTCCCCTGGGACACTCGACTATAGCAATCAGCCCCAGCATTTT.

The gene calls are TRBV10-2 and TRBJ2-1; TRBD2 might be the D (6 bases). With 0 bases removed from V and 0 bases from J, the gap between germline ends came to 9 bases. The CDR3 sequence is 16 residues long. The germline gives CDR1 WSHSY, CDR2 SAAADI. The CDR3 spells CASSESRGSSYNEQFF. DNA of the CDR3: TGCGCCAGCAGTGAGTCTCGGGGGAGCTCCTACAATGAGCAGTTCTTC.

The chain employs TRBV7-2 and TRBJ2-1, with TRBD2 identical over 14 bases. Germline V gene lookup returns CDR1 SGHTA and CDR2 FQGNSA. J gave up 4 bases and V 5 bases, and 10 bases lay outside the gene matches. CDR3 size: 18 residues. The CDR3 region is CASSIEGTSGRFYNEQFF. The CDR3, as DNA: TGTGCCAGCAGCATCGAGGGGACTAGCGGGAGATTTTACAATGAGCAGTTCTTC.